One and the same sample provided the 6 T cell receptor beta chains below, sequenced in a study of blood T cells in healthy people across ages. A J-beta primer mix and a sample-barcoded 5' primer were used in a second PCR of roughly 6 to 11 cycles. Each CDR3 protein gets one entry after TCRdb re-called the 5' RACE reads with MiXCR. Among some 710,000 distinct CDR3 sequences listed, roughly 20% were seen once. Sequencing input: blood. Receptors originate from a man between 65 and 80 years old in good health.

This clonotype was counted many times. This rearrangement joins TRBV5-5 to TRBJ1-1; weak D call: TRBD1 (6 bases). Trimming stripped 4 bases from V and 0 bases from J, with 19 bases between. CDR1 is SGHKS and CDR2 is YYEKEE in the germline V gene (reference sequence). The CDR3 is made up of 17 amino acids. CDR3 coding DNA: TGTGCCAGCAGCCAGGGACAAGACAGGCGGGTGAACACTGAAGCTTTCTTT. As protein: CASSQGQDRRVNTEAFF.

The gene calls are TRBV11-3 and TRBJ2-2; 7 bases match TRBD1. Per germline, CDR1 SGHNT and CDR2 YENEEA. Trimming removed 2 bases from V and 1 base from J; junction bases left unmatched: 4. The CDR3 is 16 residues long. Written as DNA, the CDR3 is TGTGCCAGCAGCTTACAGACAGGGCGGAACACCGGGGAGCTGTTTTTT. Translating gives CASSLQTGRNTGELFF.

The chain has TRBV5-1 and TRBJ2-7; 8 nucleotides agree with TRBD1. The CDR3 consists of 14 residues. Germline CDR1 SGHRS, CDR2 YFSETQ. V lost 0 bases, J lost 6 bases, and 5 bases stayed unmatched. The CDR3 region is CASSLVQGDGEQYF. Here the CDR3 DNA reads TGCGCCAGCAGCTTGGTACAGGGGGACGGCGAGCAGTACTTC. The entire variable domain, with the rest obtained from reference TRBV5-1 and TRBJ2-7, is as follows: KAGVTQTPRYLIKTRGQQVTLSCSPISGHRSVSWYQQTPGQGLQFLFEYFSETQRNKGNFPGRFSGRQFSNSRSEMNVSTLELGDSALYLCASSLVQGDGEQYFGPGTRLTVT.

V usage is TRBV5-1 and J usage is TRBJ1-1, with D possibly matching TRBD1 (6 bases). The CDR3 has 14 residues. CDR1 SGHRS and CDR2 YFSETQ come from the germline V gene. V was pared by 3 bases and J by 6 bases, with 15 bases between. CDR3 coding DNA: TGCGCCAGCAGCTCTGCACAGGGTATCCCTGAAGCTTTCTTT. Amino acid sequence: CASSSAQGIPEAFF.

This chain joins TRBV5-1 and TRBJ1-5; 7 bases align to TRBD1. With 4 bases clipped from V and 6 bases from J, the junction kept 4 bases outside the gene matches. The CDR3 totals 13 residues. Germline V gene lookup returns CDR1 SGHRS and CDR2 YFSETQ. The DNA of the CDR3 is TGCGCCAGCAGCGACAGGGAGGGTCAGCCCCAGCATTTT. Protein product: CASSDREGQPQHF.

This clonotype was recorded at least ten times. The CDR3 sequence is CSARHRESSTDTQYF. CDR3 in DNA: TGCAGTGCCAGACATCGGGAGAGTAGCACAGATACGCAGTATTTT. This chain connects TRBV20-1 to TRBJ2-3; possibly TRBD2 for D (6 bases). The CDR3 extends over 15 amino acids. CDR1 is DFQATT and CDR2 is SNEGSKA in the germline V gene (reference sequence). The V gene lost 6 bases and the J gene lost 0 bases, with 16 bases spanning the gap.